This is a list of T cell receptor beta chains from one sample in a study of T cell responses to AZD1222 COVID-19 vaccine. TCRdb's copy holds only in-frame clones and misses some; the assay was immunoSEQ multiplex PCR. This table has about 160,000 clones, approximately 90% appearing once. Sequencing was performed on peripheral blood, taken on day 0 of AZD1222 vaccination. The receptors shown here come from an adult in good health. CDR3s include the opening cysteine and the closing phenylalanine or tryptophan. Each record gives: CDR3 protein, CDR3 DNA, D gene, clone size, CDR3 length, V gene, J gene. The D gene is left open where the match is weak. Not every row has a clone size; where given, it reads once, few, many or a size class.

CDR3aa: CASSVGARLAGGEQYF
CDR3nt: TGTGCCAGCAGCGTAGGGGCCCGGCTAGCGGGAGGCGAGCAGTACTTC
d_gene: TRBD2
abundance: NA
len: 16
v_gene: TRBV9
j_gene: TRBJ2-7

CDR3aa: CASSSIGRDQPQHF
CDR3nt: TGTGCCAGCAGCTCAATAGGGCGGGATCAGCCCCAGCATTTT
d_gene: NA
abundance: NA
len: 14
v_gene: TRBV7-2
j_gene: TRBJ1-5

CDR3aa: CASSIDQKRAFF
CDR3nt: TGTGCCAGTAGTATAGATCAGAAGAGAGCTTTCTTT
d_gene: NA
abundance: NA
len: 12
v_gene: TRBV19
j_gene: TRBJ1-1

CDR3aa: CASSIRVFQGIHQPQHF
CDR3nt: TGTGCCAGTAGTATCCGGGTCTTCCAGGGGATCCATCAGCCCCAGCATTTT
d_gene: NA
abundance: NA
len: 17
v_gene: TRBV19
j_gene: TRBJ1-5

CDR3aa: CASSLRTGGGNEQFF
CDR3nt: TGTGCCAGCAGTTTACGGACAGGTGGGGGGAATGAGCAGTTCTTC
d_gene: NA
abundance: once
len: 15
v_gene: TRBV27
j_gene: TRBJ2-1

CDR3aa: CASSLVGGSTDTQYF
CDR3nt: TGCGCCAGCAGCTTGGTGGGGGGAAGCACAGATACGCAGTATTTT
d_gene: NA
abundance: NA
len: 15
v_gene: TRBV5-1
j_gene: TRBJ2-3

CDR3aa: CASSYRAEVEKLFF
CDR3nt: TGTGCCAGTAGTTACAGGGCAGAGGTGGAAAAACTGTTTTTT
d_gene: NA
abundance: NA
len: 14
v_gene: TRBV19
j_gene: TRBJ1-4

CDR3aa: CASSQGGLAGGTDTQYF
CDR3nt: TGTGCCAGCAGCCAAGGGGGACTAGCGGGAGGCACAGATACGCAGTATTTT
d_gene: TRBD2
abundance: NA
len: 17
v_gene: TRBV3-1/TRBV3-2
j_gene: TRBJ2-3

CDR3aa: CASSLVVVSGTGRKKLFF
CDR3nt: TGTGCCAGCAGCTTAGTAGTAGTCAGCGGGACAGGGAGGAAAAAACTGTTTTTT
d_gene: TRBD1
abundance: once
len: 18
v_gene: TRBV11-3
j_gene: TRBJ1-4

CDR3aa: CASSFRGSHTDTQYF
CDR3nt: TGTGCCAGCAGCTTCCGGGGCTCTCACACAGATACGCAGTATTTT
d_gene: NA
abundance: NA
len: 15
v_gene: TRBV5-6
j_gene: TRBJ2-3

CDR3aa: CASSNPGLDYEQYF
CDR3nt: TGTGCCAGTAGTAACCCGGGACTAGACTACGAGCAGTACTTC
d_gene: TRBD2
abundance: NA
len: 14
v_gene: TRBV19
j_gene: TRBJ2-7

CDR3aa: CASSYEYQETQYF
CDR3nt: TGTGCCAGCAGTTACGAGTACCAAGAGACCCAGTACTTC
d_gene: NA
abundance: once
len: 13
v_gene: TRBV6-5
j_gene: TRBJ2-5

CDR3aa: CASSRGDYGYTF
CDR3nt: TGTGCCAGCAGCCGGGGGGACTATGGCTACACCTTC
d_gene: NA
abundance: NA
len: 12
v_gene: TRBV12-3/TRBV12-4
j_gene: TRBJ1-2

CDR3aa: CASSILGGLSVNEQFF
CDR3nt: TGTGCCAGCAGCATCTTGGGGGGGCTGTCTGTCAATGAGCAGTTCTTC
d_gene: NA
abundance: NA
len: 16
v_gene: TRBV7-2
j_gene: TRBJ2-1

CDR3aa: CASSLSTGGPPHQPQHF
CDR3nt: TGTGCCAGTAGTCTATCGACAGGGGGCCCTCCCCATCAGCCCCAGCATTTT
d_gene: TRBD1
abundance: NA
len: 17
v_gene: TRBV19
j_gene: TRBJ1-5

CDR3aa: CASRGGPNEQFF
CDR3nt: TGTGCTAGCAGGGGGGGCCCTAATGAGCAGTTCTTC
d_gene: NA
abundance: NA
len: 12
v_gene: TRBV19
j_gene: TRBJ2-1

CDR3aa: CASSRDSESYEQYF
CDR3nt: TGTGCCAGCAGCCGGGACAGTGAGTCCTACGAGCAGTACTTC
d_gene: NA
abundance: NA
len: 14
v_gene: TRBV21-1
j_gene: TRBJ2-7

CDR3aa: CASSIYSDFTEAFF
CDR3nt: TGTGCCAGTAGTATTTACAGCGATTTCACTGAAGCTTTCTTT
d_gene: NA
abundance: NA
len: 14
v_gene: TRBV19
j_gene: TRBJ1-1

CDR3aa: CASSLEVREQAFF
CDR3nt: TGCGCCAGCAGCTTGGAAGTCCGGGAGCAAGCTTTCTTT
d_gene: NA
abundance: NA
len: 13
v_gene: TRBV5-1
j_gene: TRBJ1-1

CDR3aa: CASSMARLNTEAFF
CDR3nt: TGTGCCAGTAGTATGGCCAGATTGAACACTGAAGCTTTCTTT
d_gene: NA
abundance: NA
len: 14
v_gene: TRBV19
j_gene: TRBJ1-1

CDR3aa: CASSIRETQYF
CDR3nt: TGTGCCAGCAGCATACGTGAGACCCAGTACTTC
d_gene: NA
abundance: NA
len: 11
v_gene: TRBV11-2
j_gene: TRBJ2-5

CDR3aa: CASSVGNLRGEQYF
CDR3nt: TGTGCCAGCAGCGTAGGCAACCTACGGGGCGAGCAGTACTTC
d_gene: NA
abundance: NA
len: 14
v_gene: TRBV9
j_gene: TRBJ2-7

CDR3aa: CASSQAGAGNEQYF
CDR3nt: TGTGCCAGCAGCCAAGCGGGCGCGGGTAACGAGCAGTACTTC
d_gene: NA
abundance: NA
len: 14
v_gene: TRBV3-1/TRBV3-2
j_gene: TRBJ2-7

CDR3aa: CASSQVGDGTEAFF
CDR3nt: TGTGCCAGCAGCCAAGTTGGGGACGGGACTGAAGCTTTCTTT
d_gene: NA
abundance: once
len: 14
v_gene: TRBV3-1/TRBV3-2
j_gene: TRBJ1-1

CDR3aa: CASSHLGIPASGANVLTF
CDR3nt: TGTGCCAGCAGTCACCTGGGCATCCCCGCCTCTGGGGCCAACGTCCTGACTTTC
d_gene: NA
abundance: NA
len: 18
v_gene: TRBV6-6
j_gene: TRBJ2-6

CDR3aa: CASSLPTGNTIYF
CDR3nt: TGTGCCAGCAGCCTCCCGACGGGAAACACCATATATTTT
d_gene: NA
abundance: NA
len: 13
v_gene: TRBV11-2
j_gene: TRBJ1-3

CDR3aa: CASSILGTGASYEQYF
CDR3nt: TGTGCCAGTAGTATTTTGGGGACAGGTGCCTCCTACGAGCAGTACTTC
d_gene: TRBD1
abundance: NA
len: 16
v_gene: TRBV19
j_gene: TRBJ2-7

CDR3aa: CASSTLRGQKLFF
CDR3nt: TGTGCCAGCAGCACTCTCAGGGGACAGAAACTGTTTTTT
d_gene: TRBD1
abundance: NA
len: 13
v_gene: TRBV11-2
j_gene: TRBJ1-4

CDR3aa: CASSERGGQPNYGYTF
CDR3nt: TGTGCCAGCAGCGAACGAGGGGGGCAACCGAACTATGGCTACACCTTC
d_gene: NA
abundance: NA
len: 16
v_gene: TRBV7-9
j_gene: TRBJ1-2

CDR3aa: CASSLGAGWSSYNSPLHF
CDR3nt: TGTGCCAGCAGCTTAGGTGCGGGTTGGAGCTCCTATAATTCACCCCTCCACTTT
d_gene: NA
abundance: NA
len: 18
v_gene: TRBV7-8
j_gene: TRBJ1-6

CDR3aa: CASSLDDSLPNVAEAFF
CDR3nt: TGTGCCAGCAGCTTAGACGACAGCCTCCCGAATGTCGCTGAAGCTTTCTTT
d_gene: NA
abundance: NA
len: 17
v_gene: TRBV7-8
j_gene: TRBJ1-1

CDR3aa: CASSLVPGNTEAFF
CDR3nt: TGTGCCAGCAGTTTAGTTCCGGGAAACACTGAAGCTTTCTTT
d_gene: NA
abundance: NA
len: 14
v_gene: TRBV28
j_gene: TRBJ1-1

CDR3aa: CASSSAGRSNEQFF
CDR3nt: TGTGCCAGCAGCTCTGCGGGAAGATCTAATGAGCAGTTCTTC
d_gene: NA
abundance: NA
len: 14
v_gene: TRBV7-9
j_gene: TRBJ2-1

CDR3aa: CASSDSWSSYNEQFF
CDR3nt: TGTGCCAGCAGTGACTCGTGGAGCTCCTACAATGAGCAGTTCTTC
d_gene: NA
abundance: NA
len: 15
v_gene: TRBV6-4
j_gene: TRBJ2-1

CDR3aa: CASSQDSGYRGLTF
CDR3nt: TGTGCCAGCAGCCAAGACAGCGGGTACAGGGGGCTCACCTTC
d_gene: TRBD1
abundance: NA
len: 14
v_gene: TRBV3-1/TRBV3-2
j_gene: TRBJ1-2

CDR3aa: CASSTHGTEAFF
CDR3nt: TGTGCCAGCAGCACACACGGCACTGAAGCTTTCTTT
d_gene: NA
abundance: few
len: 12
v_gene: TRBV11-2
j_gene: TRBJ1-1

CDR3aa: CASSDQRESDYEQYF
CDR3nt: TGCGCCAGCAGCGATCAGCGGGAGTCGGACTACGAGCAGTACTTC
d_gene: TRBD2
abundance: NA
len: 15
v_gene: TRBV4-3
j_gene: TRBJ2-7